Listed here are 17 T cell receptor beta chains from one sample, sequenced in a study of blood T cell repertoires in COVID-19. Sequencing was performed with immunoSEQ multiplex PCR; in TCRdb, only in-frame clones are kept and a portion is missing. The table includes around 43,000 clones, around 80% detected once. The sequenced sample was peripheral blood. These receptors all come from a human donor in a cohort sampled during active COVID-19.

V and J are TRBV5-5 and TRBJ2-3; 12 nucleotides line up with TRBD1. The CDR3 covers 16 residues. Germline CDR1 SGHKS, CDR2 YYEKEE (reference sequence). V gave up 5 bases and J gave up 6 bases; unmatched junction bases: 10. CDR3 in DNA: TGTGCCAGCAGTTCACTCGGGACAGGGGGCAGGGATACGCAGTATTTT. Encoded protein: CASSSLGTGGRDTQYF.

Only a few counts were recorded for this clone. V usage is TRBV9 and J usage is TRBJ1-1; TRBD1 aligns across 10 bases. Germline loops: CDR1 SGDLS, CDR2 YYNGEE. Trimming removed 4 bases from V and 6 bases from J; junction bases left unmatched: 6. The CDR3 is 14 amino acids. CDR3 protein: CASSITTGGPEAFF. The CDR3 DNA reads TGTGCCAGCAGCATAACGACAGGGGGCCCTGAAGCTTTCTTT. Full variable domain (remainder filled in from reference TRBV9 and TRBJ1-1): DSGVTQTPKHLITATGQRVTLRCSPRSGDLSVYWYQQSLDQGLQFLIQYYNGEERAKGNILERFSAQQFPDLHSELNLSSLELGDSALYFCASSITTGGPEAFFGQGTRLTVV.

The chain has TRBV30 and TRBJ1-2, with D possibly matching TRBD1 (5 bases). V was pared by 3 bases and J by 1 base, with 12 bases between. CDR1 GTSNPN and CDR2 SVGIG come from the germline V gene (reference sequence). The CDR3 covers 14 residues. The CDR3 here is CAWRTATINYGYTF. In nucleotides, the CDR3 is TGTGCCTGGAGGACAGCGACGATTAACTATGGCTACACCTTC.

This clone was counted only a few times. The chain has TRBV5-1 and TRBJ2-5, with a weak D call TRBD2 (8 bases). The germline V and J ends were trimmed by 4 bases and 5 bases, with 21 bases remaining between them. The germline gives CDR1 SGHRS, CDR2 YFSETQ. The CDR3 contains 16 residues. For the CDR3, the DNA is TGCGCCAGCAGCCGGAGTAATAGCGGGACAGCGGAGACCCAGTACTTC. Its protein is CASSRSNSGTAETQYF.

This clone was recorded only once. The genes are TRBV5-1 and TRBJ2-3; TRBD2 aligns across 8 bases. CDR1 SGHRS and CDR2 YFSETQ come from the germline V gene. With V trimmed by 0 bases and J by 4 bases, 7 bases remained unmatched. This CDR3 is 16 amino acids long. CDR3 in amino acids: CASSLAPGGGSDTQYF. The CDR3 coding sequence is TGCGCCAGCAGCTTGGCCCCGGGGGGGGGCTCAGATACGCAGTATTTT.

In its sample, this clone was seen once. The gene calls are TRBV28 and TRBJ2-1; TRBD2 agrees at 12 bases. The germline CDR1 and CDR2 sequences are MDHEN and SYDVKM. This CDR3 contains 14 residues. V shed 4 bases, J shed 7 bases, and the junction held 2 bases outside the gene matches. CDR3 nucleotide sequence: TGTGCCAGCAGTTCGGGACTAGCGGGTAATGAGCAGTTCTTC. Amino acids: CASSSGLAGNEQFF.

Only one count was recorded for this clone. V is TRBV28 and J is TRBJ2-3; the match to TRBD1 covers 11 bases. The J segment lost 4 bases and the V segment lost 5 bases, leaving 11 bases of the junction unmatched. The CDR3 consists of 17 residues. Germline-derived CDR1 and CDR2 are MDHEN and SYDVKM. CDR3 sequence: CASSPRTGGVFADTQYF. CDR3 nucleotide sequence: TGTGCCAGCAGTCCACGGACAGGGGGCGTATTCGCAGATACGCAGTATTTT.

This chain connects TRBV7-8 to TRBJ2-1, with 9 bases aligning to TRBD2. The CDR3 contains 17 residues. V dropped 1 base and J dropped 2; count of bases not matched to a gene: 6. CDR1 is SGHVS and CDR2 is FQNEAQ in the germline V gene. This CDR3 is CASSLGGLASPYNEQFF. The CDR3 DNA is TGTGCCAGCAGCTTAGGGGGACTAGCATCCCCCTACAATGAGCAGTTCTTC.

CDR3 bases: TGTGCCAGCAGAACGGGACAGGGGATCCCCGGGGAGCTGTTTTTT. It yields the protein CASRTGQGIPGELFF. J is TRBJ2-2 and V is TRBV7-2; TRBD1 agrees at 10 bases. The CDR3 consists of 15 residues. Germline assignment: CDR1 SGHTA and CDR2 FQGNSA. The J segment lost 6 bases and the V segment lost 6 bases, leaving 7 bases of the junction unmatched.

The V and J genes are TRBV7-3 and TRBJ2-1, with D uncertain. The CDR3 is made up of 13 amino acids. Looked up from germline, CDR1 is SGHTA and CDR2 is FQGTGA. The V and J ends lost 3 bases and 4 bases respectively, with 7 bases between them. The CDR3 bases are TGTGCCAGCAGCTTGGCGGTTTACAATGAGCAGTTCTTC. Residues: CASSLAVYNEQFF.

This chain links TRBV7-2 with TRBJ2-7; 11 bases are shared with TRBD1. Trimming removed 4 bases from V and 10 bases from J; junction bases left unmatched: 9. Germline V CDR1 and CDR2: SGHTA, FQGNSA. The CDR3 runs to 14 residues. DNA for the CDR3: TGTGCCAGCAGCTCCGGGACAGGGGGATGGAGACAGTACTTC. It codes for CASSSGTGGWRQYF.

This chain joins TRBV9 and TRBJ2-7; TRBD1 aligns across 8 bases. Germline V gives CDR1 SGDLS, CDR2 YYNGEE. The CDR3 totals 15 residues. Trimming removed 2 bases from V and 1 base from J; junction bases left unmatched: 5. The CDR3: CASSVTGGPSYEQYF. The CDR3 nucleotides are TGTGCCAGCAGCGTCACAGGGGGGCCGTCCTACGAGCAGTACTTC.

V is TRBV3-1 (or the pseudogene TRBV3-2) and J is TRBJ2-7, with D possibly being TRBD2 (5 bases). The CDR3 has 14 residues. Trimming left V 0 bases short and J 4 bases short, with 10 bases between. Looked up from germline, CDR1 is LGHDT and CDR2 is YNNKEL (reference sequence). CDR3 DNA sequence: TGTGCCAGCAGCCAAGATTTCAGCGGTTACGAGCAGTACTTC. Translating it yields CASSQDFSGYEQYF.

V gene TRBV28 combines with J gene TRBJ2-5; 7 nucleotides line up with TRBD2. The CDR3 covers 15 residues. V lost 4 bases, J lost 0 bases, and 5 bases stayed unmatched. Per the germline V gene, CDR1 is MDHEN and CDR2 is SYDVKM. CDR3 DNA sequence: TGTGCCAGCAGTTCTAGCGGAGCGTACCAAGAGACCCAGTACTTC. This sequence encodes CASSSSGAYQETQYF.

Of note for this clone: Relative to the germline gene, one junction end is altered; a read error may explain this. Other DNA sequences in this specimen translate into the identical CDR3. Here the CDR3 reads CASSLAGGSYEQYF. The CDR3 region has the DNA TGTGCCAGCAGCCTAGCGGGAGGCTCCTACGAGCAGTACTTC. V gene TRBV7-8 combines with J gene TRBJ2-7; 11 bases line up with TRBD2. CDR3 length equals 14 residues. Germline CDR1 and CDR2: SGHVS and FQNEAQ. Full variable domain (outside the CDR3, taken from reference TRBV7-8 and TRBJ2-7): GAGVSQSPRYKVAKRGQDVALRCDPISGHVSLFWYQQALGQGPEFLTYFQNEAQLDKSGLPSDRFFAERPEGSVSTLKIQRTQQEDSAVYLCASSLAGGSYEQYFGPGTRLTVT.

This chain joins TRBV19 and TRBJ2-1; no reliable D call. The germline V and J ends were trimmed by 2 bases and 0 bases, with 5 bases remaining between them. CDR1 and CDR2 from the germline V gene are LNHDA and SQIVND (reference sequence). This CDR3 is built from 14 residues. The CDR3 nucleotides are TGTGCCAGTAGTATAACTTACTCCTACAATGAGCAGTTCTTC. This sequence encodes CASSITYSYNEQFF.

This clone was detected only once. The gene calls are TRBV19 and TRBJ1-6, with D tentatively TRBD1 (6 bases). CDR1 and CDR2 from the germline V gene are LNHDA and SQIVND (reference sequence). The CDR3 length is 19 residues. Between the trimmed V and J ends, which lost 0 bases and 1 base, there was a span of 16 bases. This CDR3 is CASSIDPVGRGSYNSPLHF. The CDR3, as DNA: TGTGCCAGTAGTATAGATCCGGTCGGCAGGGGATCCTATAATTCACCCCTCCACTTT.